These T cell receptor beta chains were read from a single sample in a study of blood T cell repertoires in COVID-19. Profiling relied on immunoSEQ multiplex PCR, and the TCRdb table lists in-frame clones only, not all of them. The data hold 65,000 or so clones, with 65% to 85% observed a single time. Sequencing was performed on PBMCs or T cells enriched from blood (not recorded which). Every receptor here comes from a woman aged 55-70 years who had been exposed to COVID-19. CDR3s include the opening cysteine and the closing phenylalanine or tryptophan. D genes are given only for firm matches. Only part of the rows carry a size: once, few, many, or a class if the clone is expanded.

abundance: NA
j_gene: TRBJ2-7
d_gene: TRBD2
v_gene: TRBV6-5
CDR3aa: CASTSEAGGNEQYF
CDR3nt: TGTGCCAGCACCTCCGAGGCGGGGGGGAACGAGCAGTACTTC

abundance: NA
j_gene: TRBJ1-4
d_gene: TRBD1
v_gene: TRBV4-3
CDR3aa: CASSQDTSLTGYGEKLFF
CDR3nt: TGCGCCAGCAGCCAGGACACCTCCCTGACAGGGTACGGTGAAAAACTGTTTTTT

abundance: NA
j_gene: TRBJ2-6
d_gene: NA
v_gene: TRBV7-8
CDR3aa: CASSPTSGVKDSGANVLTF
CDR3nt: TGTGCCAGCAGCCCGACTTCAGGGGTGAAGGACTCTGGGGCCAACGTCCTGACTTTC

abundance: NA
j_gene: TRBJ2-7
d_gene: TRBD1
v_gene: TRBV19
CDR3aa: CASSPEGTAVGEQYF
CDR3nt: TGTGCCAGTAGTCCGGAAGGGACAGCCGTCGGCGAGCAGTACTTC

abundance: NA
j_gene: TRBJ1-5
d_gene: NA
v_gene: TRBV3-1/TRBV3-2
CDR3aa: CASSQAGGVSNQPQHF
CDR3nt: TGTGCCAGCAGCCAAGCCGGAGGGGTGAGCAATCAGCCCCAGCATTTT

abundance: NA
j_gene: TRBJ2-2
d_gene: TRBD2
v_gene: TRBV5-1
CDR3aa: CASSLRGGHPGELFF
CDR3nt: TGCGCCAGCAGCTTGCGGGGGGGGCATCCCGGGGAGCTGTTTTTT

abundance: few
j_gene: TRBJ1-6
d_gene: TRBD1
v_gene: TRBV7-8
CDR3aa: CASSLGRGQGRSPLHF
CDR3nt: TGTGCCAGCAGCTTAGGAAGGGGACAGGGACGTTCACCCCTCCACTTT

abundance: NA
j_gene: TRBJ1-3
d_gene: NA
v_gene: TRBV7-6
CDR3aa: CASSSGGGGGNTIYF
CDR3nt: TGTGCCAGCAGCTCCGGGGGGGGCGGTGGAAACACCATATATTTT

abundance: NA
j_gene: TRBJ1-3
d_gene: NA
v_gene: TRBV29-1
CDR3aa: CSVEEGSNSGNTIYF
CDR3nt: TGCAGCGTTGAGGAGGGCTCGAACTCTGGAAACACCATATATTTT

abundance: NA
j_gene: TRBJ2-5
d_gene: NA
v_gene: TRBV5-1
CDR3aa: CASSFYPTGETQYF
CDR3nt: TGCGCCAGCAGCTTTTACCCCACGGGGGAGACCCAGTACTTC

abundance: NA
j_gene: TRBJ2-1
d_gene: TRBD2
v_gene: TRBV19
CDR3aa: CASSSSGGAGNEQFF
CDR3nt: TGTGCCAGTAGTTCTAGCGGGGGGGCCGGGAATGAGCAGTTCTTC

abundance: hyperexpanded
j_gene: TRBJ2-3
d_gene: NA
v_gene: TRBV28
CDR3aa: CASSLALGRQDTQYF
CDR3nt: TGTGCCAGCAGTTTAGCCCTGGGCAGGCAAGATACGCAGTATTTT

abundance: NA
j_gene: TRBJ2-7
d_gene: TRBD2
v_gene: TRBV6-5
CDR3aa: CASSYSGGDYEQYF
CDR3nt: TGTGCCAGCAGTTACTCGGGGGGGGACTACGAGCAGTACTTC

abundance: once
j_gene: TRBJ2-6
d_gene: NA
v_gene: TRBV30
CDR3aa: CAWSPFSPGANVLTF
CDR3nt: TGTGCCTGGAGTCCTTTCTCTCCTGGGGCCAACGTCCTGACTTTC

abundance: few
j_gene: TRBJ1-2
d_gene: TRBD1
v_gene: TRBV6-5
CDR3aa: CASKPTGQGAYGYTF
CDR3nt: TGTGCCAGCAAGCCCACGGGACAGGGGGCGTATGGCTACACCTTC

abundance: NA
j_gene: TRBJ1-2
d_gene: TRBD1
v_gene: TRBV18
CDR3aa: CASSPDRDNYGYTF
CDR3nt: TGTGCCAGCTCACCCGACAGGGACAACTATGGCTACACCTTC

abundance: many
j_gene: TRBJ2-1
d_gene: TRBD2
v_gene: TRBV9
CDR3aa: CASSVSGTGSYNEQFF
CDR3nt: TGTGCCAGCAGCGTAAGCGGGACTGGATCCTACAATGAGCAGTTCTTC

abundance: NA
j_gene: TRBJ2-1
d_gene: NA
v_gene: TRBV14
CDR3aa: CASSLLVGNEQFF
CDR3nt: TGTGCCAGCAGTCTCCTAGTCGGGAATGAGCAGTTCTTC

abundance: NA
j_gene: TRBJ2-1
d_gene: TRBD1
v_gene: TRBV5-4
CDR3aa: CASSRDRGVYNEQFF
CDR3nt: TGTGCCAGCAGCCGGGACAGGGGGGTCTACAATGAGCAGTTCTTC

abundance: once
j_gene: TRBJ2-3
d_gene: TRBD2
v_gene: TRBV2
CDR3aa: CASTTSGIRDTQYF
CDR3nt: TGTGCCAGCACGACTAGCGGGATTCGAGATACGCAGTATTTT

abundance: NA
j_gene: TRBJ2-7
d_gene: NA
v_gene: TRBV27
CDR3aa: CASSSLVKPEYEQYF
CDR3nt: TGTGCCAGCAGTTCCTTAGTAAAGCCGGAGTACGAGCAGTACTTC

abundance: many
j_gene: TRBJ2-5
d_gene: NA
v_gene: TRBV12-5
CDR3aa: CASGLGEETQYF
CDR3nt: TGTGCTAGTGGTTTGGGCGAAGAGACCCAGTACTTC

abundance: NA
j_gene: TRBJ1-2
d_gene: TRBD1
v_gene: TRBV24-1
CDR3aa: CATSDSGGGYTF
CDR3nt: TGTGCCACCAGTGATTCAGGGGGAGGCTACACCTTC

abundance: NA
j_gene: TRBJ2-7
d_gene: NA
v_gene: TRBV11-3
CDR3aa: CASSSKRRPYEQYF
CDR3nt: TGTGCCAGCAGCTCCAAGCGGCGTCCCTACGAGCAGTACTTC

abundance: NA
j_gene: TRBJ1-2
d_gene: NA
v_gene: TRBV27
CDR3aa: CASSSPREDGYTF
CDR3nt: TGTGCCAGCAGTTCCCCCCGGGAAGATGGCTACACCTTC

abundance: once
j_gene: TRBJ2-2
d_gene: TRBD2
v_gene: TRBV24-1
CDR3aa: CATAERGGLGGELFF
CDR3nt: TGTGCCACCGCTGAGCGGGGGGGCCTCGGCGGGGAGCTGTTTTTT

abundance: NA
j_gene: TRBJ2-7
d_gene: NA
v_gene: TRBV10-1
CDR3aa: CASSVEASEQYF
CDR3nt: TGCGCCAGCAGTGTCGAAGCAAGCGAGCAGTACTTC

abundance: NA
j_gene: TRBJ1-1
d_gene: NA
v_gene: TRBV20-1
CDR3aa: CSALDPPKAFF
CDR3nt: TGCAGTGCATTAGATCCTCCAAAAGCTTTCTTT

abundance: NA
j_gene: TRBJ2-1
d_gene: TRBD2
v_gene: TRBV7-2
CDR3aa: CASSLWVGLAYNEQFF
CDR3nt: TGTGCCAGCAGCTTATGGGTGGGACTAGCTTACAATGAGCAGTTCTTC

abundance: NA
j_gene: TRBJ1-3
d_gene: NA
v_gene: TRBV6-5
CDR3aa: CASSSTSGNTIYF
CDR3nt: TGTGCCAGCAGCTCTACCTCTGGAAACACCATATATTTT

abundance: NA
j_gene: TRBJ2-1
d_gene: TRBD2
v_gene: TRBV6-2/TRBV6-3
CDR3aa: CASSLRGEVNEQFF
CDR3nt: TGTGCCAGCAGCTTGCGGGGGGAGGTCAATGAGCAGTTCTTC

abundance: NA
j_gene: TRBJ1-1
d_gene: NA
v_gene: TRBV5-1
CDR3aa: CASSLGQVNTEAFF
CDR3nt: TGCGCCAGCAGCTTGGGACAGGTGAACACTGAAGCTTTCTTT

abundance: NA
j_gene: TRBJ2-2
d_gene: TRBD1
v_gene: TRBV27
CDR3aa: CASRTWTGNTGELFF
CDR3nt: TGTGCCAGCAGGACTTGGACAGGGAACACCGGGGAGCTGTTTTTT

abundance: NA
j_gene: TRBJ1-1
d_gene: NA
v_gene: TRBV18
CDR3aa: CASSPQQASTEAFF
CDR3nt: TGTGCCAGCTCACCACAGCAGGCAAGCACTGAAGCTTTCTTT

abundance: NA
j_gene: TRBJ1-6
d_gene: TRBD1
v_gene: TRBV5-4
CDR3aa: CASSTQGESSPLHF
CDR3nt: TGTGCCAGCAGCACCCAGGGGGAGAGTTCACCCCTCCACTTT

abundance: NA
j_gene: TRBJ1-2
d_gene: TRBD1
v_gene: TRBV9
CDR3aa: CASSATGGEMGGYTF
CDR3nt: TGTGCCAGCAGCGCGACAGGGGGCGAAATGGGTGGCTACACCTTC

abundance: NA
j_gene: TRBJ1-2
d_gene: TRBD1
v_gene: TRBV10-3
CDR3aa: CAISEGRGLDGYTF
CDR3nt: TGTGCCATCAGTGAGGGCAGGGGGTTGGATGGCTACACCTTC

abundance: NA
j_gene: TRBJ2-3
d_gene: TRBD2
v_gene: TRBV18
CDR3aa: CASSPTRDYLSGDTQYF
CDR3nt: TGTGCCAGCTCACCAACAAGGGACTACCTTTCCGGAGATACGCAGTATTTT

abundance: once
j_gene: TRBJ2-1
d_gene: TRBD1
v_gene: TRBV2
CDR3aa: CASSTNRGSNEQFF
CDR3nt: TGTGCCAGCAGTACTAACAGGGGATCAAATGAGCAGTTCTTC

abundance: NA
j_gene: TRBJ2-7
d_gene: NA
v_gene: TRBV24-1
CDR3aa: CATSDLNPQGEQYF
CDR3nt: TGTGCCACCAGTGATTTGAACCCTCAGGGGGAGCAGTACTTC

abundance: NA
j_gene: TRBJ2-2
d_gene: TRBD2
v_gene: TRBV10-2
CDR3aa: CASTSGSEYTGELFF
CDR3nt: TGCGCCAGCACAAGCGGGAGTGAATATACCGGGGAGCTGTTTTTT

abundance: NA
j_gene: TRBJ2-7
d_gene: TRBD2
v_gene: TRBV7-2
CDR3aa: CASSLGGGPDEQYF
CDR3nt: TGTGCCAGCAGCTTAGGGGGAGGGCCCGACGAGCAGTACTTC

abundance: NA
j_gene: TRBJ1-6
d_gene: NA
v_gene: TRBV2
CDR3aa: CASSEVQGVGSPLHF
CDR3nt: TGTGCCAGCAGTGAGGTACAGGGAGTTGGTTCACCCCTCCACTTT

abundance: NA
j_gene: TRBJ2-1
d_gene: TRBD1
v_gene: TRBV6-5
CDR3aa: CASRGQGYHEQFF
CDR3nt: TGTGCCAGTCGAGGACAGGGGTACCATGAGCAGTTCTTC

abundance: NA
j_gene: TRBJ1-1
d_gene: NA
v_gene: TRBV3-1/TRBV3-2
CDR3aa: CASSQVVSAEAFF
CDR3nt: TGTGCCAGCAGCCAAGTGGTGAGCGCTGAAGCTTTCTTT

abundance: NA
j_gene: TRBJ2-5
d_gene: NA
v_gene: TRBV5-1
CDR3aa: CASSLDRFQETQYF
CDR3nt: TGCGCCAGCAGCTTAGACAGGTTCCAAGAGACCCAGTACTTC

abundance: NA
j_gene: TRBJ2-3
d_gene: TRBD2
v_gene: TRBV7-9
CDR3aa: CASSLSGGARTDTQYF
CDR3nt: TGTGCCAGCAGCTTATCCGGGGGGGCCCGGACAGATACGCAGTATTTT

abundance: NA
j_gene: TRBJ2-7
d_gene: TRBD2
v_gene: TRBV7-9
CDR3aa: CASSPLAEPSYEQYF
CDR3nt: TGTGCCAGCAGCCCCCTAGCGGAACCGTCCTACGAGCAGTACTTC

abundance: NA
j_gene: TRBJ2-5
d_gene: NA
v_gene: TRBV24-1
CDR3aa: CATSDLQGEGETQYF
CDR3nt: TGTGCCACCAGTGATTTGCAAGGGGAAGGAGAGACCCAGTACTTC

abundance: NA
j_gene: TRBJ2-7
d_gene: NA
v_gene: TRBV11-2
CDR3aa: CASSHGGGYEQYF
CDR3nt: TGTGCCAGCAGCCACGGTGGGGGGTACGAGCAGTACTTC

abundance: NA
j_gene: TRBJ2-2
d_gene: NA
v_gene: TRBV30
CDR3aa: CAWSVSGPGGGGELFF
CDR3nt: TGTGCCTGGAGTGTATCCGGTCCCGGAGGAGGTGGGGAGCTGTTTTTT

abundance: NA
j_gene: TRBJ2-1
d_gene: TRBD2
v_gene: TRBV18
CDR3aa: CASSPASGYNEQFF
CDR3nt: TGTGCCAGCTCACCGGCTAGCGGATACAATGAGCAGTTCTTC